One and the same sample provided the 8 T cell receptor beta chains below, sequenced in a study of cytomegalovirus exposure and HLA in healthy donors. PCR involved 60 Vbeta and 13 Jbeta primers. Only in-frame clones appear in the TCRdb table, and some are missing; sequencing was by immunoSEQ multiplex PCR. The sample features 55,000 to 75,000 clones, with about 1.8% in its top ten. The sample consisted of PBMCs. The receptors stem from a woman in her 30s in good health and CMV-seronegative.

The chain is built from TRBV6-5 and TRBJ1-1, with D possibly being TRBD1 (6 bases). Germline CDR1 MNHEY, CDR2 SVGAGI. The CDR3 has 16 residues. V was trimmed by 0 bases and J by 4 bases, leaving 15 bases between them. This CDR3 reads CASSYSQPRGSTEAFF. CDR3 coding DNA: TGTGCCAGCAGTTACTCACAACCCAGGGGTAGCACTGAAGCTTTCTTT.

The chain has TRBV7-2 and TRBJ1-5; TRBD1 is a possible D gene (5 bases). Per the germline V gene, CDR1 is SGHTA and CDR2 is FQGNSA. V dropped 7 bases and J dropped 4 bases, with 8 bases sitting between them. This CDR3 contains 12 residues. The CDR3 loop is CASTTGNQPQHF. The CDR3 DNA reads TGTGCCAGCACCACAGGTAATCAGCCCCAGCATTTT.

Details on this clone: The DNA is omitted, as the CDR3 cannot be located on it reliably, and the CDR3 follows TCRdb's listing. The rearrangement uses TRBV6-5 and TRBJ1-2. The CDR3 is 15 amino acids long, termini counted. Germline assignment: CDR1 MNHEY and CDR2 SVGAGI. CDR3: CASSYVGGGSYGHTF.

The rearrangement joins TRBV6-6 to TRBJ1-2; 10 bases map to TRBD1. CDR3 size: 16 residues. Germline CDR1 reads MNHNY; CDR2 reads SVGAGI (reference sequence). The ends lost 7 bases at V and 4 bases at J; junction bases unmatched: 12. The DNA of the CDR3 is TGTGCCAGCACCGTCTTGACAGGGGGCAGGAGCTATGGCTACACCTTC. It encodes CASTVLTGGRSYGYTF.

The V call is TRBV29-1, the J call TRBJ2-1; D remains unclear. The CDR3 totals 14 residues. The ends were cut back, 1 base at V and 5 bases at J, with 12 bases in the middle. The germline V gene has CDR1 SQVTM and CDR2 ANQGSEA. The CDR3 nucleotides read TGCAGCGTTGAAGGCCAGCGAGTCGACAATGAGCAGTTCTTC. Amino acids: CSVEGQRVDNEQFF.

The CDR3 DNA reads as TGTGCCATCAGTGTAGCGGAAGAAAAACTGTTTTTT. Translation gives CAISVAEEKLFF. The gene calls are TRBV10-3 and TRBJ1-4; D is unclear. This CDR3 has 12 amino acids. Trimming took off 4 bases at V and 8 bases at J, with 8 bases between the two ends. From germline, CDR1 is ENHRY and CDR2 SYGVKD.

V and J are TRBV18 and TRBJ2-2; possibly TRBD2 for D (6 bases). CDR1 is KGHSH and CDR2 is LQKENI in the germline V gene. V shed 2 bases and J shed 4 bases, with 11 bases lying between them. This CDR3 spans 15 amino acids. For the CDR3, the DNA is TGTGCCAGCTCACCAACCTGGGGAGGCACCGGGGAGCTGTTTTTT. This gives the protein CASSPTWGGTGELFF.

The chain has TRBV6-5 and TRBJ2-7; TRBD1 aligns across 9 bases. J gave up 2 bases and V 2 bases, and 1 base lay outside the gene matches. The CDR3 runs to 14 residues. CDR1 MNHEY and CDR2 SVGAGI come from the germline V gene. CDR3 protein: CASSYGTGTYEQYF. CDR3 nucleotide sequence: TGTGCCAGCAGTTACGGGACAGGGACCTACGAGCAGTACTTC.